The 28 T cell receptor beta chains in this list originate from one sample, sequenced in a study of cytomegalovirus exposure and HLA in healthy donors. The PCR ran on 60 Vbeta and 13 Jbeta primers. Assay: immunoSEQ multiplex PCR; the TCRdb copy retains only in-frame clones and omits some. Seen here are under 200,000 clones, over 70% observed once, and the top ten hold 4% to 5%. Sequenced sample: PBMCs. The origin of the receptors is a man between 25 and 39 years old in good health and CMV-seronegative.

This sequence joins TRBV9 and TRBJ2-1; 7 bases match TRBD2. With 2 bases clipped from V and 8 bases from J, the junction kept 4 bases outside the gene matches. The CDR3 sequence is 13 residues long. Per germline, CDR1 SGDLS and CDR2 YYNGEE. Written as DNA, the CDR3 is TGTGCCAGCAGCGTGACTAGCTTACATGAGCAGTTCTTC. It codes for CASSVTSLHEQFF.

V and J are TRBV18 and TRBJ1-1, with D unresolved. The V end lost 0 bases, the J end lost 3 bases, and 14 bases lay between the germline ends. The CDR3 covers 16 residues. Germline CDR1 is KGHSH and CDR2 is LQKENI. The CDR3 region has the DNA TGTGCCAGCTCACCACCGGACTCGACGAGGTACACTGAAGCTTTCTTT. Encoded protein: CASSPPDSTRYTEAFF.

The gene calls are TRBV7-9 and TRBJ2-1; D is undetermined. Germline CDR1 is SEHNR and CDR2 is FQNEAQ (reference sequence). The CDR3 has 15 amino acids. V was pared by 3 bases and J by 4 bases, with 13 bases between. CDR3 sequence: CASSFTAIYYNEQFF. The CDR3 DNA sequence: TGTGCCAGCAGCTTCACAGCAATCTATTACAATGAGCAGTTCTTC.

This clone has only a few counts. This chain uses TRBV7-9 with TRBJ1-4, with D possibly matching TRBD1 (5 bases). The CDR3 loop spans 15 amino acids. The V end lost 5 bases, the J end lost 4 bases, and 14 bases lay between the germline ends. Germline V gene lookup returns CDR1 SEHNR and CDR2 FQNEAQ (reference sequence). The CDR3 DNA reads as TGTGCCAGCAGCCGCAGGGAGGGCTATAATGAAAAACTGTTTTTT. It encodes CASSRREGYNEKLFF.

V and J are TRBV7-2 and TRBJ2-7; 12 bases are a match to TRBD2. Germline values: CDR1 SGHTA, CDR2 FQGNSA. This CDR3 is built from 19 residues. The J segment lost 2 bases and the V segment lost 1 base, leaving 12 bases of the junction unmatched. DNA of the CDR3: TGTGCCAGCAGCTTAGAGGATCGGACTAGCGGGGCTCCGCCCTACGAGCAGTACTTC. It yields the protein CASSLEDRTSGAPPYEQYF.

This chain uses TRBV13 with TRBJ2-3, with 8 bases that match TRBD2. The germline CDR1 and CDR2 sequences are PRHDT and FYEKMQ (reference sequence). The V gene end was trimmed by 4 bases and the J gene end by 0 bases; junction bases not matched to a gene: 3. The CDR3 consists of 15 residues. The CDR3 coding sequence is TGTGCCAGCAGCTCACTAGCGGATAGCACAGATACGCAGTATTTT. Its translation: CASSSLADSTDTQYF.

On this clone itself: The sample contains more than one DNA sequence encoding this CDR3. The chain links TRBV28 to TRBJ1-3; unclear D gene. This CDR3 contains 12 residues. Per the germline V gene, CDR1 is MDHEN and CDR2 is SYDVKM. The germline V and J ends were trimmed by 3 bases and 4 bases, with 4 bases remaining between them. The CDR3 DNA is TGTGCCAGCAGTTTTCGGGGAAACACCATATATTTT. Its protein product is CASSFRGNTIYF.

The chain links TRBV18 to TRBJ1-3; 7 bases are a match to TRBD1. With V trimmed by 2 bases and J by 4 bases, 8 bases remained unmatched. Germline CDR1 KGHSH, CDR2 LQKENI. This CDR3 comprises 16 residues. The CDR3 loop reads CASSPGDRAPGNTIYF. In nucleotides, the CDR3 is TGTGCCAGCTCACCAGGCGACAGGGCGCCCGGAAACACCATATATTTT.

The CDR3 sequence: CASSPPPSTGVNTGELFF. CDR3 DNA: TGTGCCAGCAGCCCCCCTCCCTCGACAGGGGTGAACACCGGGGAGCTGTTTTTT. This sequence joins TRBV7-2 and TRBJ2-2; 8 bases match TRBD1. This CDR3 has 18 residues. In germline, CDR1 is SGHTA, CDR2 FQGNSA. V was clipped by 5 bases and J by 1 base; unmatched bases: 12.

The chain employs TRBV7-2 and TRBJ1-5, with TRBD1 matching over 9 bases. After removal of 6 bases from V and 7 bases from J, the junction contained 4 bases not matched to a gene. Per germline, CDR1 SGHTA and CDR2 FQGNSA. This CDR3 spans 13 amino acids. In DNA, the CDR3 is TGTGCCAGCAGTTACAGGGGGCAACAGCCCCAGCATTTT. Translated, it gives CASSYRGQQPQHF. The full variable domain, in which reference TRBV7-2 and TRBJ1-5 provide the parts outside the CDR3, is GAGVSQSPSNKVTEKGKDVELRCDPISGHTALYWYRQSLGQGLEFLIYFQGNSAPDKSGLPSDRFSAERTGGSVSTLTIQRTQQEDSAVYLCASSYRGQQPQHFGDGTRLSIL.

J is TRBJ1-2 and V is TRBV5-1; TRBD1 matches at 10 bases. V was clipped by 4 bases and J by 5 bases; unmatched bases: 5. This CDR3 region has 14 residues. The germline V gene has CDR1 SGHRS and CDR2 YFSETQ. The CDR3 sequence is CASSQTGGRYGYTF. CDR3 bases: TGCGCCAGCAGCCAGACAGGGGGCCGGTATGGCTACACCTTC.

This sequence joins TRBV2 and TRBJ2-5; a weak D match, TRBD2 (6 bases). Per the germline V gene, CDR1 is SNHLY and CDR2 is FYNNEI. CDR3 length equals 11 residues. V was trimmed by 5 bases and J by 7 bases, leaving 8 bases between them. The CDR3 loop reads CASSLGGTQYF. For the CDR3, the DNA is TGTGCCAGCAGTTTGGGAGGGACCCAGTACTTC.

The V gene is TRBV6-1, the J gene TRBJ1-2; a possible D gene is TRBD1 (6 bases). V was trimmed by 3 bases and J by 4 bases, leaving 12 bases between them. The CDR3 loop spans 14 amino acids. Germline CDR1 reads MNHNS; CDR2 reads SASEGT. DNA of the CDR3: TGTGCCAGCAGTGATACCCGAGGGGGCTATGGCTACACCTTC. It is translated as CASSDTRGGYGYTF.

This chain connects TRBV11-1 to TRBJ2-1, with 10 bases that match TRBD2. The J segment lost 6 bases and the V segment lost 1 base, leaving 6 bases of the junction unmatched. This CDR3 region has 16 residues. CDR1 SGHAT and CDR2 FQDESV come from the germline V gene (reference sequence). CDR3 bases: TGTGCCAGCAGCTTAGTCTTTCCTAGCGGGAGCAATGAGCAGTTCTTC. Translating gives CASSLVFPSGSNEQFF.

V is TRBV29-1 and J is TRBJ2-2; a possible D gene is TRBD1 (6 bases). Trimming pared 7 bases from V and 0 bases from J, leaving 15 bases between. CDR1 is SQVTM and CDR2 is ANQGSEA in the germline V gene. CDR3 length: 15 amino acids. For the CDR3, the DNA is TGCAGCGCCCCGTGGGACACTTCGAACACCGGGGAGCTGTTTTTT. Its protein product is CSAPWDTSNTGELFF.

The CDR3 reads CASALGRGHGNTIYF. The DNA of the CDR3 is TGTGCCAGCGCCCTAGGAAGGGGGCATGGAAACACCATATATTTT. The rearrangement uses TRBV27 and TRBJ1-3, with TRBD1 matching over 7 bases. The germline V gene has CDR1 MNHEY and CDR2 SMNVEV (reference sequence). V lost 8 bases to trimming and J lost 3 bases; unmatched junction nucleotides: 10. The length of the CDR3 is 15 residues.

The chain has TRBV4-1 and TRBJ2-2; D perhaps matches TRBD2 (5 bases). The CDR3 is 16 residues long. V was trimmed by 1 base and J by 0 bases, leaving 9 bases between them. Germline CDR1 reads MGHRA; CDR2 reads YSYEKL. The CDR3 nucleotides read TGCGCCAGCAGCCAAGTTGGAGGATCGAACACCGGGGAGCTGTTTTTT. Protein product: CASSQVGGSNTGELFF.

The V call is TRBV7-8, the J call TRBJ2-7; 8 bases fit TRBD1. After removal of 8 bases from V and 0 bases from J, the junction contained 6 bases not matched to a gene. CDR1 and CDR2 from the germline V gene are SGHVS and FQNEAQ. This CDR3 region has 14 residues. As DNA, the CDR3 is TGTGCCAGCGGAAGACAGGGGAGCTCCTACGAGCAGTACTTC. Its translation: CASGRQGSSYEQYF.

V usage is TRBV11-2 and J usage is TRBJ1-5; 8 bases map to TRBD1. CDR3 length: 15 residues. The ends lost 0 bases at V and 2 bases at J; junction bases unmatched: 0. Per the germline V gene, CDR1 is SGHAT and CDR2 is FQNNGV. The CDR3 nucleotides read TGTGCCAGCAGCTTAGAGGGACAGGGCAATCAGCCCCAGCATTTT. This codes for CASSLEGQGNQPQHF.

The chain couples TRBV5-1 to TRBJ1-2; a weak D match, TRBD1 (5 bases). Germline V gives CDR1 SGHRS, CDR2 YFSETQ. CDR3 length: 13 amino acids. The ends were cut back, 4 bases at V and 4 bases at J, with 11 bases in the middle. The CDR3 sequence is CASSVDSRYGYTF. DNA of the CDR3: TGCGCCAGCAGCGTTGACAGCCGCTATGGCTACACCTTC.

The J gene is TRBJ2-1, the V gene TRBV28, with 7 bases that match TRBD2. CDR1 and CDR2 (germline): MDHEN, SYDVKM. With V trimmed by 6 bases and J by 9 bases, 17 bases remained unmatched. There are 16 residues in the CDR3. CDR3 residues: CASSRLRTSGVGEQFF. CDR3 sequence (DNA): TGTGCCAGCAGCCGCCTCCGGACTAGTGGGGTGGGTGAGCAGTTCTTC.

V gene TRBV6-5 combines with J gene TRBJ2-2; D remains ambiguous. Per the germline V gene, CDR1 is MNHEY and CDR2 is SVGAGI. V lost 3 bases, J lost 6 bases, and 11 bases lay in between. This CDR3 has 14 residues. The CDR3 protein is CASSYRQFAGELFF. In DNA form, the CDR3 reads TGTGCCAGCAGTTATCGACAATTCGCCGGGGAGCTGTTTTTT.

The chain uses TRBV28 and TRBJ2-7; TRBD2 matches 8 bases. Germline-derived CDR1 and CDR2 are MDHEN and SYDVKM. V gave up 5 bases and J gave up 0 bases; unmatched junction bases: 6. The CDR3 is made up of 15 amino acids. The CDR3 sequence is CASSRLAQSSYEQYF. The DNA of the CDR3 is TGTGCCAGCAGTCGACTAGCGCAGAGCTCCTACGAGCAGTACTTC.

This clone appeared once. This chain links TRBV7-9 with TRBJ2-7; 10 bases align to TRBD2. The germline gives CDR1 SEHNR, CDR2 FQNEAQ (reference sequence). The CDR3 consists of 15 residues. Trimming removed 5 bases from V and 3 bases from J; junction bases left unmatched: 7. CDR3: CASSITAGGLYEQYF. Here the CDR3 DNA reads TGTGCCAGCAGCATAACAGCGGGAGGGCTCTACGAGCAGTACTTC. Together with reference TRBV7-9 and TRBJ2-7, the CDR3 gives the full variable domain: DTGVSQNPRHKITKRGQNVTFRCDPISEHNRLYWYRQTLGQGPEFLTYFQNEAQLEKSRLLSDRFSAERPKGSFSTLEIQRTEQGDSAMYLCASSITAGGLYEQYFGPGTRLTVT.

The CDR3 region is CASSSTGFTGNTIYF. Written as DNA, the CDR3 is TGTGCCAGCAGTTCTACAGGGTTCACTGGAAACACCATATATTTT. This chain uses TRBV11-2 with TRBJ1-3, with a weak D call TRBD1 (6 bases). The CDR3 contains 15 residues. V lost 6 bases and J lost 2, with 14 bases in between. In germline, CDR1 is SGHAT, CDR2 FQNNGV.

This clone is a singleton in its sample. The V call is TRBV18, the J call TRBJ1-1, with 7 bases aligning to TRBD1. With V trimmed by 3 bases and J by 3 bases, 4 bases remained unmatched. Germline values: CDR1 KGHSH, CDR2 LQKENI. The length of the CDR3 is 14 residues. The CDR3 sequence: CASSPQGGYTEAFF. The CDR3 coding sequence is TGTGCCAGCTCACCCCAGGGGGGATACACTGAAGCTTTCTTT.

V usage is TRBV4-1 and J usage is TRBJ2-7; D is possibly TRBD1 (5 bases). The CDR3 loop spans 13 amino acids. Germline values: CDR1 MGHRA, CDR2 YSYEKL. Trimming shortened V by 1 base and J by 4 bases, and 8 bases separated the two germline ends. The CDR3 here is CASSQGTGYEQYF. Written as DNA, the CDR3 is TGCGCCAGCAGCCAAGGAACAGGATACGAGCAGTACTTC.

The V and J genes are TRBV15 and TRBJ2-2; 9 nucleotides line up with TRBD1. There are 15 residues in the CDR3. V shed 5 bases and J 5 bases; nucleotides not matched to a gene: 6. Germline CDR1 reads LNHNV; CDR2 reads YYDKDF (reference sequence). This CDR3 reads CATSLGQGITGELFF. The CDR3 DNA reads TGTGCCACCAGCTTGGGACAGGGTATAACCGGGGAGCTGTTTTTT.